The clone carrying this TCR beta chain was seen a handful of times. What it binds is not known. The authors prepared the TCRbeta library with unique molecular identifiers. TCRdb analysed the PCR reads with MiXCR anew, one entry per CDR3 protein. Of hundreds of thousands of distinct CDR3 sequences in the sample, 16% are singletons; the top ten hold under 30%. This specimen comes from a study of T-cell reconstitution after alpha-beta-depleted transplantation in children. General study points: It was reported that alpha-beta T cells came from several hundred expanded graft clones (about two months after transplant). The authors attributed T-cell counts and diversity one year after transplant mostly to newly produced T cells. Diversity of TCRbeta at day 60 was high in some patients, arising from surviving recipient T cells and thymic progenitors.

The CDR3 contains 12 residues. In germline, CDR1 is MNHEY, CDR2 SVGEGT. V was pared by 2 bases and J by 5 bases, with 3 bases between. This TCR was sampled from a boy in the first two years of life who had a stem cell transplant for Wiskott-Aldrich syndrome, so the T cells may come from the graft donor. The chain couples TRBV6-2 or TRBV6-3 to TRBJ2-2; D unresolved. Sequenced here: PBMCs, mostly from graft donor cells, sampled 360 days after TCRalphabeta/CD19-depleted stem cell transplant. The CDR3 bases are TGTGCCAGCAGTTACCATACCGGGGAGCTGTTTTTT. Its protein product is CASSYHTGELFF.